The present T cell receptor beta chain was sequenced within a study of T cell repertoires in cytomegalovirus infection. Study details: Newly reported HLA-C-restricted and thoroughly characterized HLA-B-restricted CMV epitopes were employed.

This CDR3 comprises 16 residues. The germline V and J ends were trimmed by 5 bases and 2 bases, with 15 bases remaining between them. Germline V gives CDR1 SGHTA, CDR2 FQGNSA. On this clonotype itself: The antigen is undetermined.

TCRdb processed the reads anew with MiXCR; each CDR3 protein has one entry. This sample has roughly 500,000 distinct CDR3 sequences, with 33% found just once. The receptor's source is a human donor in good health (CMV status not recorded). Some clones in this sample may be carry-over from other donors' samples. The sequencing here drew on cultured PBMCs, taken from culture after CMV antigen stimulation. The chain joins TRBV7-2 to TRBJ2-2; D unclear. The CDR3, as DNA: TGTGCCAGCAGCCGGCATAGGACCTTTAACACCGGGGAGCTGTTTTTT. Protein product: CASSRHRTFNTGELFF.